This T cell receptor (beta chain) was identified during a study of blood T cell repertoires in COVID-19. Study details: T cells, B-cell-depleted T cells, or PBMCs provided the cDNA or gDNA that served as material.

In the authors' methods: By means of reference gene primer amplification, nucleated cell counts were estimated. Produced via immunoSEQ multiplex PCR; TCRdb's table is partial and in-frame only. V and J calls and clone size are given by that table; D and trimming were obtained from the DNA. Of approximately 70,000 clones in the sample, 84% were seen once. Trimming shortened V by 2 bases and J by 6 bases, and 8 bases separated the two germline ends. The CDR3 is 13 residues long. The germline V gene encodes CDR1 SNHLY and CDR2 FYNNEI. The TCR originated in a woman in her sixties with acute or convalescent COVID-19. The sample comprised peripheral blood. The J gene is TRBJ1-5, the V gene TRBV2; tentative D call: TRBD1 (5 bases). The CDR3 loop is CASSERGSQPQHF. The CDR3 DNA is TGTGCCAGCAGTGAACGGGGGAGTCAGCCCCAGCATTTT.